This T cell receptor beta chain was recovered during a study of CD8+ T cells in alopecia areata. At the level of the study: Patients received oral tofacitinib, 5 to 10 mg twice daily, for moderate-to-severe alopecia areata.

cDNA reverse transcribed from extracted RNA served as the sequencing template. Profiling relied on immunoSEQ multiplex PCR, and the TCRdb table lists in-frame clones only, not all of them. The data show under 250,000 clones, around 62% seen once. Germline V gene data show CDR1 as SGHDN and CDR2 as FVKESK. This CDR3 spans 12 amino acids. V lost 0 bases and J lost 9, with 8 bases in between. As concerns this clone: What it recognizes is unknown.

Study-level findings and limits: Greater clonality was observed in lesional scalp samples, especially alopecia totalis/universalis, versus normal scalp.

The sequence came from a human donor with alopecia areata. This material consisted of CD4+ T cells sorted from blood, taken at week 0. The rearrangement uses TRBV14 and TRBJ1-1; D not certain. CDR3 loop: CASSQERVKAFF. The CDR3 DNA reads as TGTGCCAGCAGCCAAGAACGGGTTAAAGCTTTCTTT.